The sequence of this T cell receptor beta chain was determined in a study of T cells after yellow fever vaccination. CDR1 is LNHDA and CDR2 is SQIVND in the germline V gene (reference sequence). Trimming took 8 bases from V and 6 from J; bases not matched to a gene: 7. There are 14 residues in the CDR3. TCRdb fed the 5' RACE reads into MiXCR, producing one record per CDR3 protein. Of around 140,000 distinct CDR3 sequences in the sample, more than 6.5% were seen once. This clonotype occurred many times. The material sequenced was CD4+ T cells sorted from PBMCs, taken 10 days after the yellow fever booster vaccination. The TCR originated in a man younger than 45 who received the YFV17D yellow fever vaccine. This chain connects TRBV19 to TRBJ2-5; 12 bases are shared with TRBD1. The CDR3 is CASAGTGGAKTQYF. CDR3 coding DNA: TGTGCCAGTGCCGGGACAGGGGGCGCGAAGACCCAGTACTTC.